The 25 T cell receptor beta chains below all came from one sample that was sequenced in a study of regulatory T cells in long-lasting Graves disease. Time point here: newly diagnosed GD, antithyroid drugs for less than 3 months. The authors made the TCR library using RNA they extracted from PBMCs. Library construction for TCR beta used iRepertoire HTBI primers and Arm-PCR of CDR3 regions. TCRdb fed the multiplex PCR reads into MiXCR, producing one record per CDR3 protein. The data contain 400,000 to 500,000 distinct CDR3 sequences, about 15% of them singletons. The same specimen was also included in a second study, on T cells in Graves' hyperthyroidism and ophthalmopathy.

This specimen consisted of peripheral blood mononuclear cells (PBMCs), obtained at new diagnosis, from a patient treated with antithyroid drugs. Receptors were obtained from a woman aged 25 to 39 with Graves disease.

This clonotype was seen at least ten times. The chain joins TRBV7-3 to TRBJ2-1; D is uncertain. The CDR3 has 13 residues. V dropped 8 bases and J dropped 8 bases, with 16 bases sitting between them. Germline assignment: CDR1 SGHTA and CDR2 FQGTGA. CDR3 bases: TGTGCCAGCGCCCTGACCCGGTTGGATGAGCAGTTCTTC. Its translation is CASALTRLDEQFF. Supplemented by reference TRBV7-3 and TRBJ2-1, the full variable domain reads GAGVSQTPSNKVTEKGKYVELRCDPISGHTALYWYRQSLGQGPEFLIYFQGTGAADDSGLPNDRFFAVRPEGSVSTLKIQRTERGDSAVYLCASALTRLDEQFFGPGTRLTVL.

V and J are TRBV24-1 and TRBJ2-3; D uncertain. This CDR3 spans 14 amino acids. Germline CDR1 is KGHDR and CDR2 is SFDVKD. Trimming left V 2 bases short and J 5 bases short, with 10 bases between. This chain's CDR3 is CATSDWGSEDTQYF. The DNA of the CDR3 is TGTGCCACCAGTGATTGGGGTTCGGAAGATACGCAGTATTTT.

This clonotype came up many times. This chain links TRBV12-3 or TRBV12-4 with TRBJ2-3; 7 bases map to TRBD1. This CDR3 contains 14 residues. V lost 7 bases to trimming and J lost 7 bases; unmatched junction nucleotides: 11. The CDR3 DNA sequence: TGTGCCAGCAACCCGGGACAGCCGGACCATACGCAGTATTTT. As protein: CASNPGQPDHTQYF.

This clonotype appeared many times. The rearrangement uses TRBV7-9 and TRBJ2-3; perhaps TRBD1 as D (6 bases). Germline assignment: CDR1 SEHNR and CDR2 FQNEAQ (reference sequence). V lost 8 bases and J 2 bases, leaving 17 bases between the germline ends. The CDR3 length is 15 residues. The DNA of the CDR3 is TGTGCCAGCGGATACAGGGCGAGCTCCACAGATACGCAGTATTTT. Encoded protein: CASGYRASSTDTQYF.

This chain links TRBV6-5 with TRBJ2-1, with 8 bases that match TRBD2. The trim removed 2 bases at V and 0 bases at J, leaving 6 bases unmatched. Germline loops: CDR1 MNHEY, CDR2 SVGAGI. CDR3 length equals 17 residues. The CDR3 here is CASSYGKRGSSYNEQFF. For the CDR3, the DNA is TGTGCCAGCAGTTACGGGAAGCGGGGGAGCTCCTACAATGAGCAGTTCTTC.

With regard to this clonotype: This clone may be a read error of a much larger clone one base away. The V and J genes are TRBV27 and TRBJ2-3; D gene uncertain. The CDR3 is 15 amino acids. The ends were cut back, 3 bases at V and 4 bases at J, with 14 bases in the middle. Germline V gene lookup returns CDR1 MNHEY and CDR2 SMNVEV (reference sequence). This chain's CDR3 is CASSLLASAADTQYF. The CDR3 DNA reads as TGTGCCAGCAGTTTGCTGGCCTCGGCCGCAGATACGCAGTATTTT.

This clonotype was seen ten or more times. The rearrangement links TRBV12-3 or TRBV12-4 to TRBJ2-3; 7 nucleotides align to TRBD2. The CDR3 length is 21 residues. The J segment lost 0 bases and the V segment lost 6 bases, leaving 24 bases of the junction unmatched. The CDR3 sequence: CASSRLVGAGTDAWSTDTQYF. CDR3 sequence (DNA): TGTGCCAGCAGCCGCCTAGTCGGAGCGGGGACGGATGCCTGGAGCACAGATACGCAGTATTTT.

This clonotype was observed a few times. This chain uses TRBV7-9 with TRBJ2-1; perhaps D is TRBD1 or TRBD2 (6 bases each). CDR1 is SEHNR and CDR2 is FQNEAQ in the germline V gene (reference sequence). CDR3 length: 11 amino acids. Trimming shortened V by 4 bases and J by 15 bases, and 13 bases separated the two germline ends. The CDR3 loop is CASSSRLGGFF. The DNA of the CDR3 is TGTGCCAGCAGCTCAAGACTAGGGGGGTTCTTC.

This clonotype was found a few times. V is TRBV6-1 and J is TRBJ1-4, with TRBD1 matching over 12 bases. J was trimmed by 8 bases and V by 3 bases; bases with no gene match: 1. In germline, CDR1 is MNHNS, CDR2 SASEGT. The CDR3 covers 14 residues. The chain's CDR3 is CASSEGQGAEKLFF. The CDR3 DNA reads TGTGCCAGCAGTGAGGGACAGGGGGCAGAAAAACTGTTTTTT.

This clonotype was detected a few times. J is TRBJ2-7 and V is TRBV20-1; TRBD2 aligns across 8 bases. V trimming: 4 bases; J trimming: 2 bases; junction bases outside the gene matches: 7. Germline values: CDR1 DFQATT, CDR2 SNEGSKA (reference sequence). This CDR3 is built from 14 residues. CDR3 residues: CSATIGLAPYEQYF. The CDR3 nucleotides read TGCAGTGCTACAATAGGACTAGCTCCCTACGAGCAGTACTTC.

Only a few counts were recorded for this clonotype. V is TRBV12-3 or TRBV12-4 and J is TRBJ2-1; D tentatively fits TRBD1 or TRBD2 (5 bases each). Trimming took 5 bases from V and 4 from J, leaving 15 bases between them. The CDR3 length is 15 residues. CDR3 region: CASSPTWGPYNEQFF. The CDR3 region has the DNA TGTGCCAGCAGTCCTACTTGGGGACCTTACAATGAGCAGTTCTTC.

The V call is TRBV10-3, the J call TRBJ2-7, with D possibly called TRBD1 or TRBD2 (6 bases each). Trimming left V 2 bases short and J 10 bases short, with 24 bases between. Per the germline V gene, CDR1 is ENHRY and CDR2 is SYGVKD. The CDR3 totals 16 residues. The DNA of the CDR3 is TGTGCCATCAGTGAGGGGGGGCAGATCCGACCGGTGTCCCAGTACTTC. Translated, it gives CAISEGGQIRPVSQYF.

This clonotype was picked up many times. The chain joins TRBV6-1 to TRBJ2-5, with TRBD1 as a possible D gene (5 bases). Germline V lookup: CDR1 MNHNS, CDR2 SASEGT. Trimming cost V 5 bases and J 3 bases, with 16 bases left between them. This CDR3 is built from 15 residues. Written as DNA, the CDR3 is TGTGCCAGCAGTAAGATGGCGACAGCCGAAGAGACCCAGTACTTC. Translating it yields CASSKMATAEETQYF.

This clonotype was seen repeatedly, ten times or more. The rearrangement joins TRBV5-5 to TRBJ2-2; 9 nucleotides agree with TRBD2. The ends lost 0 bases at V and 7 bases at J; junction bases unmatched: 10. This CDR3 has 17 amino acids. CDR1 and CDR2 (germline): SGHKS, YYEKEE (reference sequence). The CDR3 loop is CASSLEVAGGPVGELFF. The CDR3, as DNA: TGTGCCAGCAGCTTGGAGGTTGCGGGAGGGCCGGTCGGGGAGCTGTTTTTT.

There are many counts of this clonotype. The chain is built from TRBV3-1 and TRBJ2-7; 11 nucleotides align to TRBD1. The CDR3 consists of 16 residues. CDR1 and CDR2 (germline): LGHDT, YNNKEL (reference sequence). The V gene end was trimmed by 2 bases and the J gene end by 4 bases; junction bases not matched to a gene: 7. In DNA form, the CDR3 reads TGTGCCAGCAGCCAACGTGGGGGACAGGGGGATTACGAGCAGTACTTC. Translating it yields CASSQRGGQGDYEQYF.

J is TRBJ2-1 and V is TRBV9; 8 bases line up with TRBD1. With V trimmed by 1 base and J by 8 bases, 11 bases remained unmatched. Germline-derived CDR1 and CDR2 are SGDLS and YYNGEE. The CDR3 runs 16 residues. The DNA of the CDR3 is TGTGCCAGCAGCGTACGAACAGGACAGGGTTTCGATGAGCAGTTCTTC. This codes for CASSVRTGQGFDEQFF.

This clonotype was observed many times. J is TRBJ2-1 and V is TRBV12-3 or TRBV12-4, with D possibly TRBD2 on 6 matching bases. V was clipped by 6 bases and J by 9 bases, with 15 bases between them. The CDR3 spans 13 residues. CDR3 sequence: CASRTSFIGEQFF. The CDR3 DNA is TGTGCCAGCAGGACTAGTTTCATTGGTGAGCAGTTCTTC.

A note on this clonotype: Being one base from a much bigger clone, this may be a read error. The rearrangement uses TRBV6-1 and TRBJ2-5, with TRBD1 matching over 8 bases. CDR1 is MNHNS, CDR2 SASEGT, per germline. Unmatched junction bases numbered 10, after V lost 8 bases and J lost 5 bases. The CDR3 is 14 amino acids. CDR3 sequence (DNA): TGTGCCAGCGGGACAGGTCGAAGCCATGAGACCCAGTACTTC. Amino acids: CASGTGRSHETQYF.

This clonotype was counted many times. Written as DNA, the CDR3 is TGTGCCAGCAGCTTGGGCCAACACTACGAGCAGTACTTC. The encoded protein is CASSLGQHYEQYF. The chain combines TRBV11-2 with TRBJ2-7; D is undetermined. This CDR3 has 13 amino acids. V lost 3 bases, J lost 3 bases, and 9 bases lay in between. Per the germline V gene, CDR1 is SGHAT and CDR2 is FQNNGV.

This clonotype was picked up many times. The chain links TRBV20-1 to TRBJ2-3; D ambiguous. The CDR3 covers 13 residues. V gave up 5 bases and J gave up 1 base, with 10 bases separating them. Germline V gives CDR1 DFQATT, CDR2 SNEGSKA (reference sequence). The CDR3 nucleotides are TGCAGTGCTCTGCTACCCCGCACAGATACGCAGTATTTT. Protein: CSALLPRTDTQYF.

This clonotype has ten or more counts. V is TRBV28 and J is TRBJ1-2; D gene unclear. V lost 3 bases, J lost 8 bases, and 10 bases lay in between. CDR1 is MDHEN, CDR2 SYDVKM, per germline. This CDR3 is 12 amino acids long. The chain's CDR3 is CASSLFGGGYTF. In DNA, the CDR3 is TGTGCCAGCAGTTTGTTCGGTGGGGGCTACACCTTC.

This clonotype was found many times. The chain recombines TRBV28 with TRBJ2-5; D gene ambiguous. CDR3 length equals 11 residues. With 6 bases removed from V and 9 bases from J, the gap between germline ends came to 11 bases. The germline V gene encodes CDR1 MDHEN and CDR2 SYDVKM. CDR3 in DNA: TGTGCCAGCAGCTCGAGTAGGGCCCAGTACTTC. Its translation is CASSSSRAQYF.

V is TRBV20-1 and J is TRBJ2-7; TRBD2 matches 12 bases. The CDR3 extends over 16 amino acids. Germline values: CDR1 DFQATT, CDR2 SNEGSKA (reference sequence). Trimming took 0 bases from V and 4 from J; bases not matched to a gene: 7. The CDR3 sequence: CSARDRLAGGGYEQYF. DNA of the CDR3: TGCAGTGCTAGAGATAGGCTAGCGGGAGGGGGTTACGAGCAGTACTTC.

This rearrangement joins TRBV2 to TRBJ2-3; D is undetermined. Germline V gene sequence: CDR1 SNHLY, CDR2 FYNNEI. The germline V and J ends were trimmed by 2 bases and 0 bases, with 9 bases remaining between them. CDR3 length equals 15 residues. This CDR3 reads CASSETRASTDTQYF. DNA for the CDR3: TGTGCCAGCAGTGAAACCCGTGCTAGCACAGATACGCAGTATTTT.

This clonotype was counted at least ten times. The chain links TRBV20-1 to TRBJ2-1; 9 bases align to TRBD2. The CDR3 consists of 21 residues. Germline V gene data show CDR1 as DFQATT and CDR2 as SNEGSKA (reference sequence). The V segment lost 4 bases and the J segment 8 bases; nucleotides outside the gene matches: 30. The CDR3 is CSATSDHFIIAGDQRSDEQFF. CDR3 nucleotide sequence: TGCAGTGCTACCTCCGACCACTTCATAATAGCGGGGGATCAACGATCGGATGAGCAGTTCTTC.